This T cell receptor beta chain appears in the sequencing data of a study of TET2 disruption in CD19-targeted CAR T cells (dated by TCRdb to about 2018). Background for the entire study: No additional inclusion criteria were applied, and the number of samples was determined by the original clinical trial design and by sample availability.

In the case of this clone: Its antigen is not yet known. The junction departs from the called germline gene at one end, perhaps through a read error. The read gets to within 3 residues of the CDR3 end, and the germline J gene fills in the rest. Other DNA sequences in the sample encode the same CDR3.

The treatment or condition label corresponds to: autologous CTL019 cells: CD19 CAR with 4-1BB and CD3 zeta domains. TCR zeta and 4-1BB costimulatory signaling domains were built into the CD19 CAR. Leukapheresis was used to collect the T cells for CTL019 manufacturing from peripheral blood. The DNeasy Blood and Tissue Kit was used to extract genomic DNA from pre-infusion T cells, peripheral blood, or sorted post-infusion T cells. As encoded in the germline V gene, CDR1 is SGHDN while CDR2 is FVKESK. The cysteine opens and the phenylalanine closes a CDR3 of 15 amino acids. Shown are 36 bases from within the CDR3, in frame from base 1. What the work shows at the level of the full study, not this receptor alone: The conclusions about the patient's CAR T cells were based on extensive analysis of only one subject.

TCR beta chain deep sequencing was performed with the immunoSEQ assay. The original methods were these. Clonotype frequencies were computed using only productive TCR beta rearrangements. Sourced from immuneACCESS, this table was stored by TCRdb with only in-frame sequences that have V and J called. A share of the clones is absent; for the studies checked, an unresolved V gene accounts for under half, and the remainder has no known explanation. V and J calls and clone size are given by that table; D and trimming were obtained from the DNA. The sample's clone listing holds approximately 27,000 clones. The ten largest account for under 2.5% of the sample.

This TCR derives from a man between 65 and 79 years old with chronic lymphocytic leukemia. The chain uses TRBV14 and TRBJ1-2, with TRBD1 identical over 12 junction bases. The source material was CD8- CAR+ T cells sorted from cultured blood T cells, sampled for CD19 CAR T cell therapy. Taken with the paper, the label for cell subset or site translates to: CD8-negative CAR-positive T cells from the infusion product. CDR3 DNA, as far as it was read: TGTGCCAGCAGCCGCGGGACAGGGGGCGCGTATGGT. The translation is CASSRGTGGAYG. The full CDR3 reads CASSRGTGGAYGYTF.